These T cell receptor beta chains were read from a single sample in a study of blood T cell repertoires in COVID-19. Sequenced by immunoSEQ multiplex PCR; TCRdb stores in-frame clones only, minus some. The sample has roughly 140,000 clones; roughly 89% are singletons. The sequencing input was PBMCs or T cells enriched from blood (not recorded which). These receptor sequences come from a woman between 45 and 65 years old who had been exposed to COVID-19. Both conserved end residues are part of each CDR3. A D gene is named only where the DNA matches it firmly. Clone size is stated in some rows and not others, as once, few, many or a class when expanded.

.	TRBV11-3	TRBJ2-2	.	TGTGCCAGCAGCCCGCAGCGCTTCGGGGAGCTGTTTTTT	CASSPQRFGELFF
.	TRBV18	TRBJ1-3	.	TGTGCCAGCTCACCCCCACCGGGACTCTTATATTTT	CASSPPPGLLYF
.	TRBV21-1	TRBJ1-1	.	TGTGCCAGCAAAGGAAGGACAGGGCCCACTGAAGCTTTCTTT	CASKGRTGPTEAFF
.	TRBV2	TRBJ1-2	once	TGTGCCAGCAGTGCCAAGGTACAGTACTATGGCTACACCTTC	CASSAKVQYYGYTF
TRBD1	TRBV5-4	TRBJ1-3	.	TGTGCCAGCAGGCCGACAGGGTTTGGAAACACCATATATTTT	CASRPTGFGNTIYF
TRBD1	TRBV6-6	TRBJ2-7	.	TGTGCCAGCAGTTATGGGGACAGATTCTCCTACGAGCAGTACTTC	CASSYGDRFSYEQYF
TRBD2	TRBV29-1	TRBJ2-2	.	TGCAGCGTCCAAACTAGCGGGCGGGGAGTCTACACCGGGGAGCTGTTTTTT	CSVQTSGRGVYTGELFF
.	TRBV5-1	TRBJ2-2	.	TGCGCCAGCAGCTTGTTTGGACCCGGTGTGTGGGAGCCGTTTTTT	CASSLFGPGVWEPFF
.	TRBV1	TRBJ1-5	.	TGCACCACCCAGCGGGGGGCAAATCAGCCCCAGCATTTT	CTTQRGANQPQHF
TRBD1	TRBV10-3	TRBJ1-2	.	TGTGCCATCAGTGGGGGACAGGGAAGCTATGGCTACACCTTC	CAISGGQGSYGYTF
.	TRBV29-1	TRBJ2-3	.	TGCAGCGTTGATGGGGCGGGGATGATAGATACGCAGTATTTT	CSVDGAGMIDTQYF
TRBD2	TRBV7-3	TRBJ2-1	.	TGTGCCAGCAGCCCGCACAGGACTAGCGGGGGGGTGAAGAATGAGCAGTTCTTC	CASSPHRTSGGVKNEQFF
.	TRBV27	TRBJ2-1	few	TGTGCCAGCAGTCCCTCGGGAGACCTTTCCTACAATGAGCAGTTCTTC	CASSPSGDLSYNEQFF
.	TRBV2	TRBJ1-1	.	TGTGCCAGCAGTGATAGGGGAAACACTGAAGCTTTCTTT	CASSDRGNTEAFF
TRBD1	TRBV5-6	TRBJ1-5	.	TGTGCCAGCAGCTTGGGACAGGGCCACAATCAGCCCCAGCATTTT	CASSLGQGHNQPQHF
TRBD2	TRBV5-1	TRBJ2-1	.	TGCGCCAGCAGCTTGGGACGGGGGGGCCGCCTTTCCTACAATGAGCAGTTCTTC	CASSLGRGGRLSYNEQFF
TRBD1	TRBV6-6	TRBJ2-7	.	TGTGCCAGCAGTCCAAGAACAGGGGACGAGCAGTACTTC	CASSPRTGDEQYF
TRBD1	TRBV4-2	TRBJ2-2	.	TGTGCCAGCAGCCCCGGGACAGGGTCTAACACCGGGGAGCTGTTTTTT	CASSPGTGSNTGELFF
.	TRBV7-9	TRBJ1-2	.	TGTGCCAGCAGCTTAACTGAAGACTATGGCTACACCTTC	CASSLTEDYGYTF
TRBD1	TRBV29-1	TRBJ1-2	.	TGCAGCACAAGACAGGGGCATGGCTACACCTTC	CSTRQGHGYTF
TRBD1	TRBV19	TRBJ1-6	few	TGTGCCAGTAGGGACAGGGGAAATTCACCCCTCCACTTT	CASRDRGNSPLHF
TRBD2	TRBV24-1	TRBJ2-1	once	TGTGCCACCAGTGATCGGACTAGCGGTTACAATGAGCAGTTCTTC	CATSDRTSGYNEQFF
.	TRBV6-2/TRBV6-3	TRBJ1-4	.	TGTGCCAGCAGTTACTCGAGTCCGGGTACCGAAAAACTGTTTTTT	CASSYSSPGTEKLFF
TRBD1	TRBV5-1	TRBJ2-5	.	TGCGCCAGCAGCTTGGGGGACAGGTACCAAGAGACCCAGTACTTC	CASSLGDRYQETQYF
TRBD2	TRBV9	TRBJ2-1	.	TGTGCCAGCAGCCCACCGAGCGGACTAGCTTACAATGAGCAGTTCTTC	CASSPPSGLAYNEQFF
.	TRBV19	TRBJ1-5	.	TGTGCCAGTAGTACGCGATCTAACAGGAGAAGCAATCAGCCCCAGCATTTT	CASSTRSNRRSNQPQHF
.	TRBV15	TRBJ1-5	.	TGTGCCACCAGCAGAAGAGTCAGGGCTCCTAATCAGCCCCAGCATTTT	CATSRRVRAPNQPQHF
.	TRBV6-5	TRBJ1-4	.	TGTGCCAGCAGTCACGGGGGAGGCGAGGAAAAACTGTTTTTT	CASSHGGGEEKLFF
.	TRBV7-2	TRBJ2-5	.	TGTGCCAGCAGCTTCGGAGCCGGGACAACGCAGACCCAGTACTTC	CASSFGAGTTQTQYF
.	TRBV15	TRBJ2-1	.	TGTGCCACCAGCAGAGATCTAGAGGGCAGGGAGCAGTTCTTC	CATSRDLEGREQFF
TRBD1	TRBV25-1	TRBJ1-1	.	TGTGCCAGCAGTTCATTCCCCGCCAGGGGGCGTGAGGGCACTGAAGCTTTCTTT	CASSSFPARGREGTEAFF
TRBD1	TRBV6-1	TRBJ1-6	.	TGTGCCAGCAGTGAGGGCAGGGGGCTGACGCCCCTCCACTTT	CASSEGRGLTPLHF
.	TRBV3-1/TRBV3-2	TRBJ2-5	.	TGTGCCAGCAGCCGGGGGACACAAGAGACCCAGTACTTC	CASSRGTQETQYF
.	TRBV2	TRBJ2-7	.	TGTGCCAGCACCCGGACACTTAAAGCCTACGAGCAGTACTTC	CASTRTLKAYEQYF
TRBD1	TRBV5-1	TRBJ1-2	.	TGCGCCAGCAGCTTGGCGAACCGGGACAGGGACTATGGCTACACCTTC	CASSLANRDRDYGYTF
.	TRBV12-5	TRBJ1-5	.	TGTGCTAGTGGTTTGGTAGGTCTAGGGGTCCAGCATTTT	CASGLVGLGVQHF
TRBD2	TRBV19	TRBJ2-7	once	TGTGCCAGTAGTATAGTCGACGCGGGGGGCTCCTACGAGCAGTACTTC	CASSIVDAGGSYEQYF
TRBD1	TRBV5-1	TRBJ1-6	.	TGCGCCAGCAGCTTGGAGGGGGCAGGGAAAGGAGGATCACCCCTCCACTTT	CASSLEGAGKGGSPLHF
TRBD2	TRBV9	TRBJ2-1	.	TGTGCCAGCAGCGCCTCTAGCGGGACCCTCAATGAGCAGTTCTTC	CASSASSGTLNEQFF
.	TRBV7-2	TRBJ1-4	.	TGTGCCAGCACCACAGGCCCAACTAATGAAAAACTGTTTTTT	CASTTGPTNEKLFF
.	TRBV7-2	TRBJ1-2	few	TGTGCCAGCAGCTTAGCAGGGAGACCTGAATACTACACCTTC	CASSLAGRPEYYTF
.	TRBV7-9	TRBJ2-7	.	TGTGCCAGCAGCTCCAAGGTGGGTAGCGGATCTACCTACGAGCAGTACTTC	CASSSKVGSGSTYEQYF
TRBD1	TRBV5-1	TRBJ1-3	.	TGCGCCAGCAGCTACTCCGGCGGCAGGGGGTCGCCAGGAAACACCATATATTTT	CASSYSGGRGSPGNTIYF
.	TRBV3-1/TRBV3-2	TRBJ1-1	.	TGTGCCAGCAGCCAAGATTGGCAGGGAAACACTGAAGCTTTCTTT	CASSQDWQGNTEAFF
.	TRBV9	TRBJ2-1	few	TGTGCCAGCAGCGTTAGAGATGGACTTCGGAATGAGCAGTTCTTC	CASSVRDGLRNEQFF
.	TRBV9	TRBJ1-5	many	TGTGCCAGCAGCGTAGAAGGAGACAGCAATCAGCCCCAGCATTTT	CASSVEGDSNQPQHF
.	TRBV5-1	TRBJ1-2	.	TGCGCCAGCAGCTTAATGGGACTTTCTCTCCCTAAATATGGCTACACCTTC	CASSLMGLSLPKYGYTF
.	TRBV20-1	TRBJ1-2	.	TGCAGTGCTAGTGGTTCCGGACAGCTGCGCTACACCTTC	CSASGSGQLRYTF
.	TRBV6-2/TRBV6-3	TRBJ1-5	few	TGTGCCAGCAGTTACTCGGACAGCAGCCAGCCCCAGCATTTT	CASSYSDSSQPQHF
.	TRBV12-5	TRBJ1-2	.	TGTGCTAGTGGTTTGGTACTCAAGGCGGCTATGGAGGGCTACACCTTC	CASGLVLKAAMEGYTF
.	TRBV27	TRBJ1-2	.	TGTGCCAGCAGCCAGGGTAGGGGCTACACCTTC	CASSQGRGYTF
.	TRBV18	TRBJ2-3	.	TGTGCCAGCTCACTCATGGCCCCGACAGGACTTAGCACAGATACGCAGTATTTT	CASSLMAPTGLSTDTQYF
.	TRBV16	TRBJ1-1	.	TGTGCCAGCAGCCAATCGGTACAGCCAAACACTGAAGCTTTCTTT	CASSQSVQPNTEAFF
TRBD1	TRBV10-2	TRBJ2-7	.	TGCGCCAGCAGTGGGGGGACAGGGGGCGTCGTTTCCTACGAGCAGTACTTC	CASSGGTGGVVSYEQYF